Presented here are 18 T cell receptor beta chains from one specimen sequenced in a study of blood T cell dynamics during melanoma immunotherapy. TCRdb's table, derived via immunoSEQ multiplex PCR, lists solely in-frame clones and lacks some. The data hold about 12,000 clones, with approximately 88% observed a single time. Time point here: pre-treatment baseline. Material: blood, obtained from a patient treated with checkpoint blockade. These receptors were collected from a human donor with melanoma.

The chain has TRBV5-1 and TRBJ1-6, with D maybe TRBD1 (6 bases). Between the trimmed V and J ends, which lost 4 bases and 5 bases, there was a span of 13 bases. This CDR3 comprises 15 residues. Germline CDR1 reads SGHRS; CDR2 reads YFSETQ. The CDR3 DNA reads as TGCGCCAGCAGCGCCGTACAGGGTAATAATTCACCCCTCCACTTT. Translation gives CASSAVQGNNSPLHF.

V is TRBV19 and J is TRBJ2-1, with TRBD2 as a possible D gene (6 bases). The CDR3 sequence is 14 residues long. The V end was cut by 2 bases, the J end by 4 bases, with 9 bases between. The germline V gene has CDR1 LNHDA and CDR2 SQIVND (reference sequence). The CDR3 nucleotides are TGTGCCAGTAGTATATGGGGGAGGTACAATGAGCAGTTCTTC. Translating it yields CASSIWGRYNEQFF.

This clone has just a few counts. The chain combines TRBV7-8 with TRBJ1-4; D perhaps matches TRBD1 (6 bases). Germline CDR1 reads SGHVS; CDR2 reads FQNEAQ. Between the trimmed V and J ends, which lost 2 bases and 6 bases, there was a span of 10 bases. The CDR3 is made up of 14 amino acids. The CDR3 loop reads CASSLYREDEKLFF. Here the CDR3 DNA reads TGTGCCAGCAGCTTATACAGGGAAGATGAAAAACTGTTTTTT.

The V call is TRBV9, the J call TRBJ1-6; 8 positions match TRBD1. V lost 6 bases to trimming and J lost 8 bases; unmatched junction nucleotides: 16. CDR3 length equals 17 residues. Per germline, CDR1 SGDLS and CDR2 YYNGEE. The CDR3 DNA is TGTGCCAGCACCCAACGCTCGACCGGGACAGGCGATTCACCCCTCCACTTT. Protein product: CASTQRSTGTGDSPLHF.

The V call is TRBV18, the J call TRBJ1-1; D is undetermined. The CDR3 has 13 amino acids. Germline CDR1 KGHSH, CDR2 LQKENI. V was clipped by 3 bases and J by 3 bases, with 8 bases between them. Here the CDR3 DNA reads TGTGCCAGCTCACCCCAAATGGACACTGAAGCTTTCTTT. It is translated as CASSPQMDTEAFF. Based on the CDR3 plus reference TRBV18 and TRBJ1-1, the full variable domain is NAGVMQNPRHLVRRRGQEARLRCSPMKGHSHVYWYRQLPEEGLKFMVYLQKENIIDESGMPKERFSAEFPKEGPSILRIQQVVRGDSAAYFCASSPQMDTEAFFGQGTRLTVV.

The chain couples TRBV29-1 to TRBJ2-2; 9 positions match TRBD2. CDR1 and CDR2 from the germline V gene are SQVTM and ANQGSEA. J gave up 6 bases and V 6 bases, and 14 bases lay outside the gene matches. This CDR3 region has 16 residues. The CDR3 DNA follows: TGCAGCGTAGGGGGCGCTAGCGGGAAGTTCTCCGGGGAGCTGTTTTTT. It translates to CSVGGASGKFSGELFF.

The chain carries TRBV7-9 and TRBJ2-1, with 7 bases lining up with TRBD1. The germline V gene has CDR1 SEHNR and CDR2 FQNEAQ (reference sequence). The CDR3 totals 13 residues. After removal of 5 bases from V and 15 bases from J, the junction contained 13 bases not matched to a gene. For the CDR3, the DNA is TGTGCCAGCAGCGGTTGGGACAGCAGGAATAGGTTCTTC. Its translation is CASSGWDSRNRFF. The whole variable domain, filled in from reference TRBV7-9 and TRBJ2-1, reads DTGVSQNPRHKITKRGQNVTFRCDPISEHNRLYWYRQTLGQGPEFLTYFQNEAQLEKSRLLSDRFSAERPKGSFSTLEIQRTEQGDSAMYLCASSGWDSRNRFFGPGTRLTVL.

This clone was counted a single time. The gene calls are TRBV4-1 and TRBJ2-5; 7 bases match TRBD1. Germline CDR1 and CDR2: MGHRA and YSYEKL. Trimming took 2 bases from V and 3 from J; bases not matched to a gene: 6. This CDR3 has 15 amino acids. The CDR3 DNA is TGCGCCAGCAGCCAAACCTTCGACAGGGAAGAGACCCAGTACTTC. Protein: CASSQTFDREETQYF.

The genes are TRBV29-1 and TRBJ1-1, with no clear D. CDR3 length equals 12 residues. V dropped 3 bases and J dropped 1 base, with 6 bases sitting between them. The germline CDR1 and CDR2 sequences are SQVTM and ANQGSEA. CDR3 DNA sequence: TGCAGCGTTGAGAGTGGGAACACTGAAGCTTTCTTT. Protein product: CSVESGNTEAFF.

The chain couples TRBV11-1 to TRBJ2-7; TRBD2 agrees at 11 bases. J lost 1 base, V lost 7 bases, and 12 bases had no gene match. The CDR3 totals 17 residues. Per germline, CDR1 SGHAT and CDR2 FQDESV (reference sequence). The CDR3 nucleotides are TGTGCCAGCACCAGCTTCAAACTAGCGGGGGTTTCCTACGAGCAGTACTTC. Its protein product is CASTSFKLAGVSYEQYF.

CDR3: CASSPGRGSLANTGELFF. The CDR3 DNA reads as TGTGCCAGCAGCCCAGGACGGGGGAGCCTCGCGAACACCGGGGAGCTGTTTTTT. The rearrangement links TRBV7-9 to TRBJ2-2; possible D gene TRBD2, 6 bases. This CDR3 is 18 amino acids long. Germline CDR1 SEHNR, CDR2 FQNEAQ (reference sequence). Trimming took 5 bases from V and 0 from J, leaving 19 bases between them.

This chain links TRBV2 with TRBJ2-3; tentative D call: TRBD2 (6 bases). Germline V CDR1 and CDR2: SNHLY, FYNNEI. This CDR3 has 11 residues. The CDR3 loop reads CTSYGTDTQYF. CDR3 nucleotides: TGTACTAGCTACGGCACAGATACGCAGTATTTT.

V and J are TRBV19 and TRBJ1-3, with D possibly being TRBD1 (5 bases). The germline gives CDR1 LNHDA, CDR2 SQIVND (reference sequence). Between the trimmed V and J ends, which lost 4 bases and 1 base, there was a span of 11 bases. The CDR3 loop spans 15 amino acids. This CDR3 is CASSTGGPSGNTIYF. CDR3 nucleotide sequence: TGTGCCAGTAGTACCGGGGGACCGTCTGGAAACACCATATATTTT.

This chain joins TRBV7-3 and TRBJ2-3, with 7 bases matching TRBD2. Looked up from germline, CDR1 is SGHTA and CDR2 is FQGTGA. The CDR3 is 16 amino acids. V trimming: 4 bases; J trimming: 2 bases; junction bases outside the gene matches: 9. The CDR3 loop reads CASSSSGRSPTDTQYF. Here the CDR3 DNA reads TGTGCCAGCAGCTCTAGCGGACGATCGCCCACAGATACGCAGTATTTT.

V is TRBV19 and J is TRBJ2-2; D unresolved. Germline V gene sequence: CDR1 LNHDA, CDR2 SQIVND (reference sequence). The CDR3 is 13 amino acids. Trimming pared 4 bases from V and 2 bases from J, leaving 5 bases between. This chain's CDR3 is CASSKVNTGELFF. CDR3 nucleotides: TGTGCCAGTAGTAAGGTCAACACCGGGGAGCTGTTTTTT.

The chain combines TRBV6-6 with TRBJ2-7; D is ambiguous. Trimming cost V 2 bases and J 0 bases, with 8 bases left between them. The CDR3 is made up of 14 amino acids. Germline V gene lookup returns CDR1 MNHNY and CDR2 SVGAGI (reference sequence). The CDR3 loop reads CASSYLQVSYEQYF. As DNA, the CDR3 is TGTGCCAGCAGTTACCTCCAGGTCTCCTACGAGCAGTACTTC.

V gene TRBV6-1 combines with J gene TRBJ2-7; TRBD1 might be the D (5 bases). Deletions cut 5 bases from V and 0 bases from J, with 17 bases between. Germline V gene data show CDR1 as MNHNS and CDR2 as SASEGT. The CDR3 is 16 residues long. The CDR3 region has the DNA TGTGCCAGCAGTCAAGTGACAGCAGGTCCCTCCTACGAGCAGTACTTC. Protein product: CASSQVTAGPSYEQYF.

This chain joins TRBV7-2 and TRBJ2-7; TRBD1 agrees at 9 bases. V lost 1 base and J lost 3; bases outside the gene matches: 4. This CDR3 has 15 residues. Germline CDR1 reads SGHTA; CDR2 reads FQGNSA. The chain's CDR3 is CASSLEGQGYYEQYF. The CDR3 region has the DNA TGTGCCAGCAGCTTAGAGGGACAGGGATACTACGAGCAGTACTTC. The full variable domain, rest sourced from reference TRBV7-2 and TRBJ2-7, is GAGVSQSPSNKVTEKGKDVELRCDPISGHTALYWYRQSLGQGLEFLIYFQGNSAPDKSGLPSDRFSAERTGGSVSTLTIQRTQQEDSAVYLCASSLEGQGYYEQYFGPGTRLTVT.